These T cell receptor beta chains were read from a single sample in a study of glioma-infiltrating T cells. TCRdb re-called the multiplex PCR reads through MiXCR, storing one row per CDR3 protein. The data contain under 150,000 distinct CDR3 sequences, around 25% of them singletons. Material for sequencing was glioma tissue, nonneoplastic brain tissue, or PBMCs (not recorded which). These receptors came from a human donor with low-grade glioma or glioblastoma, undergoing nonglioma brain surgery, or in good health (not recorded which). Each CDR3 is given with its conserved first and last residue. A D gene is named only where the DNA matches it firmly. Only some rows state a clone size, as once, few, many or a class for expanded clones.

clone_size: many
j_call: TRBJ2-5
d_call: -
v_call: TRBV7-9
cdr3_aa: CASSFSGTQETQYF
cdr3_nt: TGTGCCAGCAGCTTCTCAGGGACTCAAGAGACCCAGTACTTC

clone_size: -
j_call: TRBJ1-5
d_call: -
v_call: TRBV20-1
cdr3_aa: CSARVGLDSSYSNQPQHF
cdr3_nt: TGCAGTGCTCGAGTAGGGCTCGATTCTAGCTATAGCAATCAGCCCCAGCATTTT

clone_size: -
j_call: TRBJ2-5
d_call: TRBD2
v_call: TRBV24-1
cdr3_aa: CATSDWTSGNQGTQYF
cdr3_nt: TGTGCCACCAGTGATTGGACTAGCGGTAATCAAGGGACCCAGTACTTC

clone_size: -
j_call: TRBJ1-5
d_call: TRBD1
v_call: TRBV24-1
cdr3_aa: CATSEGTGNQPQHF
cdr3_nt: TGTGCCACCAGTGAAGGGACAGGGAATCAGCCCCAGCATTTT

clone_size: few
j_call: TRBJ2-2
d_call: TRBD2
v_call: TRBV20-1
cdr3_aa: CSANSGGAETGELFF
cdr3_nt: TGCAGTGCTAATAGCGGGGGGGCTGAAACCGGGGAGCTGTTTTTT

clone_size: few
j_call: TRBJ1-5
d_call: -
v_call: TRBV2
cdr3_aa: CASTPVDSNQPQHF
cdr3_nt: TGTGCCAGCACCCCCGTGGACAGCAATCAGCCCCAGCATTTT

clone_size: many
j_call: TRBJ1-1
d_call: TRBD1
v_call: TRBV6-1
cdr3_aa: CASSTSGQGLNTEAFF
cdr3_nt: TGTGCCAGCAGTACCTCGGGACAGGGCTTGAACACTGAAGCTTTCTTT

clone_size: few
j_call: TRBJ1-5
d_call: -
v_call: TRBV12-3/TRBV12-4
cdr3_aa: CASSFRGTRNQPQHF
cdr3_nt: TGTGCCAGCAGTTTTCGGGGTACGCGCAATCAGCCCCAGCATTTT

clone_size: -
j_call: TRBJ1-5
d_call: -
v_call: TRBV9
cdr3_aa: CAGSVDPSNQPQHF
cdr3_nt: TGTGCCGGCAGCGTAGATCCAAGCAATCAGCCCCAGCATTTT

clone_size: few
j_call: TRBJ2-5
d_call: -
v_call: TRBV7-9
cdr3_aa: CASNPGTIYQETQYF
cdr3_nt: TGTGCCAGCAACCCCGGGACAATTTACCAAGAGACCCAGTACTTC

clone_size: few
j_call: TRBJ2-1
d_call: -
v_call: TRBV11-3
cdr3_aa: CASSLDPNEQFF
cdr3_nt: TGTGCCAGCAGCTTAGACCCCAATGAGCAGTTCTTC

clone_size: -
j_call: TRBJ2-5
d_call: TRBD2
v_call: TRBV4-2
cdr3_aa: CASRPTSGGGTETQYF
cdr3_nt: TGTGCCAGCAGACCCACTAGCGGGGGGGGTACAGAGACCCAGTACTTC

clone_size: many
j_call: TRBJ2-3
d_call: -
v_call: TRBV27
cdr3_aa: CATYGGYTDTQYF
cdr3_nt: TGTGCCACCTACGGGGGATACACAGATACGCAGTATTTT

clone_size: -
j_call: TRBJ1-1
d_call: TRBD1
v_call: TRBV5-4
cdr3_aa: CASSPGGVRDTEAFF
cdr3_nt: TGTGCCAGCAGTCCAGGGGGGGTGAGAGACACTGAAGCTTTCTTT

clone_size: few
j_call: TRBJ2-1
d_call: TRBD2
v_call: TRBV19
cdr3_aa: CASISLAGGRHLEQFF
cdr3_nt: TGTGCCAGTATTTCCCTGGCGGGGGGGCGTCATCTTGAGCAGTTCTTC

clone_size: once
j_call: TRBJ1-2
d_call: -
v_call: TRBV19
cdr3_aa: CASLGNYGYTF
cdr3_nt: TGTGCCAGTTTGGGGAACTATGGCTACACCTTC

clone_size: -
j_call: TRBJ1-1
d_call: TRBD1
v_call: TRBV7-6
cdr3_aa: CASSLVSPGQGAGNTKAFF
cdr3_nt: TGTGCCAGCAGCTTAGTCTCGCCGGGACAGGGGGCGGGGAACACTAAAGCTTTCTTT

clone_size: many
j_call: TRBJ1-6
d_call: -
v_call: TRBV20-1
cdr3_aa: CSATGAHNSPLHF
cdr3_nt: TGCAGTGCCACTGGGGCTCATAATTCACCCCTCCACTTT

clone_size: many
j_call: TRBJ1-1
d_call: -
v_call: TRBV14
cdr3_aa: CASSLITEAFF
cdr3_nt: TGTGCCAGCAGCCTGATTACTGAAGCTTTCTTT

clone_size: few
j_call: TRBJ1-1
d_call: -
v_call: TRBV3-1
cdr3_aa: CASSQDPAVNTEAFF
cdr3_nt: TGTGCCAGCAGCCAAGATCCGGCGGTCAACACTGAAGCTTTCTTT

clone_size: -
j_call: TRBJ1-5
d_call: TRBD1
v_call: TRBV20-1
cdr3_aa: CSAGPGQGKGQPRHF
cdr3_nt: TGCAGTGCGGGACCGGGACAGGGAAAGGGGCAGCCCCGGCATTTT

clone_size: many
j_call: TRBJ2-3
d_call: -
v_call: TRBV20-1
cdr3_aa: CSARDAGTDTQYF
cdr3_nt: TGCAGTGCTAGAGATGCGGGCACAGATACGCAGTATTTT

clone_size: -
j_call: TRBJ1-1
d_call: -
v_call: TRBV9
cdr3_aa: CASSVGGVGFTEAFF
cdr3_nt: TGTGCCAGCAGCGTAGGTGGGGTCGGATTCACTGAAGCTTTCTTT

clone_size: many
j_call: TRBJ2-4
d_call: TRBD1
v_call: TRBV28
cdr3_aa: CASSFTYGTDSALAKNIQYF
cdr3_nt: TGTGCCAGCAGTTTCACTTATGGGACAGACTCCGCTCTAGCCAAAAACATTCAGTACTTC

clone_size: few
j_call: TRBJ1-3
d_call: -
v_call: TRBV6-1
cdr3_aa: CASSAVGTSSGNTIYF
cdr3_nt: TGTGCCAGCTCCGCCGTTGGGACGAGCTCTGGAAACACCATATATTTT

clone_size: -
j_call: TRBJ1-5
d_call: -
v_call: TRBV6-2/TRBV6-3
cdr3_aa: CASTPERRNQPQHF
cdr3_nt: TGTGCCAGCACCCCCGAGCGGAGAAATCAGCCCCAGCATTTT

clone_size: many
j_call: TRBJ1-5
d_call: -
v_call: TRBV28
cdr3_aa: CASSPPDSFNQPQHF
cdr3_nt: TGTGCCAGCAGCCCCCCAGACAGCTTCAATCAGCCCCAGCATTTT

clone_size: few
j_call: TRBJ2-1
d_call: TRBD1
v_call: TRBV4-1
cdr3_aa: CASSRTGFNEQFF
cdr3_nt: TGCGCCAGCAGCCGGACAGGGTTCAATGAGCAGTTCTTC

clone_size: -
j_call: TRBJ2-5
d_call: TRBD1
v_call: TRBV29-1
cdr3_aa: CSVAVGQAYQETQYF
cdr3_nt: TGCAGCGTTGCAGTGGGACAGGCATACCAAGAGACCCAGTACTTC

clone_size: -
j_call: TRBJ1-1
d_call: TRBD1
v_call: TRBV7-2
cdr3_aa: CASSLAPGQEPFFLNTEAFF
cdr3_nt: TGTGCCAGCAGCTTAGCGCCGGGACAGGAACCCTTCTTTTTAAACACTGAAGCTTTCTTT

clone_size: many
j_call: TRBJ1-5
d_call: -
v_call: TRBV7-2
cdr3_aa: CASRSDAINQPQHF
cdr3_nt: TGTGCCAGCAGATCCGACGCGATCAATCAGCCCCAGCATTTT

clone_size: many
j_call: TRBJ2-1
d_call: -
v_call: TRBV6-6
cdr3_aa: CASSYSGGRSSYNEQFF
cdr3_nt: TGTGCCAGCAGTTACTCTGGGGGGAGAAGCTCCTACAATGAGCAGTTCTTC

clone_size: -
j_call: TRBJ2-2
d_call: -
v_call: TRBV12-3/TRBV12-4
cdr3_aa: CASSSSYLLSNTGELFF
cdr3_nt: TGTGCCAGCAGTTCCTCTTATTTGTTGTCGAACACCGGGGAGCTGTTTTTT

clone_size: few
j_call: TRBJ2-1
d_call: TRBD2
v_call: TRBV11-2
cdr3_aa: CASSHSGIYNEQFF
cdr3_nt: TGTGCCAGCAGCCATAGCGGGATCTACAATGAGCAGTTCTTC

clone_size: few
j_call: TRBJ2-5
d_call: -
v_call: TRBV4-2
cdr3_aa: CASSRLPGASNQETQYF
cdr3_nt: TGTGCCAGCAGCCGCCTCCCGGGGGCTAGCAACCAAGAGACCCAGTACTTC

clone_size: few
j_call: TRBJ2-5
d_call: TRBD1
v_call: TRBV24-1
cdr3_aa: CATSDQGQQETQYF
cdr3_nt: TGTGCCACCAGTGATCAGGGACAGCAAGAGACCCAGTACTTC

clone_size: -
j_call: TRBJ1-1
d_call: -
v_call: TRBV7-3
cdr3_aa: CASSLTAGTLEAFF
cdr3_nt: TGTGCCAGCAGCTTAACCGCAGGGACCCTTGAAGCTTTCTTT

clone_size: many
j_call: TRBJ2-3
d_call: -
v_call: TRBV28
cdr3_aa: CASSAPLGGGQYTQYF
cdr3_nt: TGTGCCAGCAGCGCCCCGTTGGGGGGGGGCCAGTATACGCAGTATTTT

clone_size: many
j_call: TRBJ1-6
d_call: -
v_call: TRBV6-6
cdr3_aa: CASSYSGRRNSPLHF
cdr3_nt: TGTGCCAGCAGTTACTCCGGACGGAGGAATTCACCCCTCCACTTT

clone_size: many
j_call: TRBJ1-1
d_call: -
v_call: TRBV20-1
cdr3_aa: CSARDTGPNTEAFF
cdr3_nt: TGCAGTGCTAGAGATACAGGTCCGAACACTGAAGCTTTCTTT